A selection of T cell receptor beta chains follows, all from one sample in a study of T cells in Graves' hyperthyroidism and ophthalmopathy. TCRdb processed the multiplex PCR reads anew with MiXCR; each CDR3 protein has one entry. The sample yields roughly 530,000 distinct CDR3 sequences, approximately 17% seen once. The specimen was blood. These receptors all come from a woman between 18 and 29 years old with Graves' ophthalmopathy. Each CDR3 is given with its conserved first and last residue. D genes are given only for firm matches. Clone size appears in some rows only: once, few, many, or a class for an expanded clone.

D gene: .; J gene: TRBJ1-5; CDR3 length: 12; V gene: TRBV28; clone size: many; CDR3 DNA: TGTGCCAGCAGGGAGGCGGGTCAGCCCCAGCATTTT; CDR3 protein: CASREAGQPQHF
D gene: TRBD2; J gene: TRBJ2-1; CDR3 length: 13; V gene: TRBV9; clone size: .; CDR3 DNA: TGTGCCAGTGGACTAGCGGGAGGGGGTGAGCAGTTCTTC; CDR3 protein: CASGLAGGGEQFF
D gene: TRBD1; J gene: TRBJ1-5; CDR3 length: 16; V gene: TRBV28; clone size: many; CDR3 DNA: TGTGCCAGCGGAGTGGAAACAGGGGGGAGCAATCAGCCCCAGCATTTT; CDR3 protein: CASGVETGGSNQPQHF
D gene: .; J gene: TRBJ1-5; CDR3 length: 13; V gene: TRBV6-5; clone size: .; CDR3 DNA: TGTGCCAGCAGTTACTCAGGGCGGGCGCCCCAGCATTTT; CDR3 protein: CASSYSGRAPQHF
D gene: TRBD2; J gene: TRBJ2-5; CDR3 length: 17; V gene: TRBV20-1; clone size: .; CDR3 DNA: TGCAGTGCTAGAGGCCTCACTAGCGGGGGAGACCAAGGGACCCAGTACTTC; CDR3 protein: CSARGLTSGGDQGTQYF
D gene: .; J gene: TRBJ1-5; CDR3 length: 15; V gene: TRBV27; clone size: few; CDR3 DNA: TGTGCCAGCAGTTTACCCCCCGACAGGTTTCAGCCCCAGCATTTT; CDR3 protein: CASSLPPDRFQPQHF
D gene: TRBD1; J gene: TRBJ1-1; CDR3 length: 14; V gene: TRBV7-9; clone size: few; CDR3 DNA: TGTGCCAGCAGCTTAGAATGGGACAGTCAAGAAGCTTTCTTT; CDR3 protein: CASSLEWDSQEAFF
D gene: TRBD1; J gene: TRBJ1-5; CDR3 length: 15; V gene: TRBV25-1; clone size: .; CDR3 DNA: TGTGCCAGCAGTGCTGACAGGGATAGCAATCAGCCCCAGCATTTT; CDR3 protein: CASSADRDSNQPQHF
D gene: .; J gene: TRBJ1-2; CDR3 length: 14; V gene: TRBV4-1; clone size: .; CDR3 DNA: TGCGCCAGCAGCCACAGACAGAGCCAATATGGCTACACCTTC; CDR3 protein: CASSHRQSQYGYTF
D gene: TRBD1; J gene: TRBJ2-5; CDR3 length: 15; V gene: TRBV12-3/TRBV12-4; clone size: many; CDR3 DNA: TGTGCCAGCAGAAACGGGACAGGGGGCCGGGAGACCCAGTACTTC; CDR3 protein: CASRNGTGGRETQYF
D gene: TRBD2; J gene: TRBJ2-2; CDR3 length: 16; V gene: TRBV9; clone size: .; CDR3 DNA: TGTGCCAGCAGCGTAGGGGGGGGAGTAGACACCGGGGAGCTGTTTTTT; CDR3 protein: CASSVGGGVDTGELFF
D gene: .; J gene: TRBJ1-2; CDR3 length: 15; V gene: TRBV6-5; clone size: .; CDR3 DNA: TGTGCCAGCAGTTATAGGGCGTCAGGGGAGTGGGGCTACACCTTC; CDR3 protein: CASSYRASGEWGYTF
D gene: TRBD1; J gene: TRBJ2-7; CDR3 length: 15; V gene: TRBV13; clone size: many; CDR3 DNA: TGTGCCAGCAGCTCGACCGGGACAGGAGCCTACGAGCAGTACTTC; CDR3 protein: CASSSTGTGAYEQYF
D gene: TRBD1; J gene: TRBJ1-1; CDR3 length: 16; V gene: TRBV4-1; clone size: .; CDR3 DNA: TGCGCCAGCAGCCTGTTCGAGGGGGCGGTGAACACTGAAGCTTTCTTT; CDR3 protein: CASSLFEGAVNTEAFF
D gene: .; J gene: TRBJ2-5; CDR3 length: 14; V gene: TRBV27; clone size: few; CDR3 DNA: TGTGCCAGCAAGGTTGGACAAAGAGGAGAGACCCAGTACTTC; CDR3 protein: CASKVGQRGETQYF
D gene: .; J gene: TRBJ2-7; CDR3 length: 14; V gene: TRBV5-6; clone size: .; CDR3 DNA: TGTGCCAGCAGCTTGGCGGGTGGGTTGGACGAGCAGTACTTC; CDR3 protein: CASSLAGGLDEQYF
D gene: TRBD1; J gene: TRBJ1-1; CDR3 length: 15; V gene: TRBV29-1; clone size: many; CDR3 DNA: TGCAGCGTTGACCCTCGGGACAGGACGAACACTGAAGCTTTCTTT; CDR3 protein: CSVDPRDRTNTEAFF
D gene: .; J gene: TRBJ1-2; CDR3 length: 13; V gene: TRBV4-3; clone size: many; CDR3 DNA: TGCGCCAGCAGCCAAGATACGGGGAATGGCTACACCTTC; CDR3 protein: CASSQDTGNGYTF
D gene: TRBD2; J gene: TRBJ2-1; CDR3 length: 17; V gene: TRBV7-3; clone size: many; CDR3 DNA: TGTGCCAGCAGCTCGAGATCAGGGCTAGCGGGTAATAATGAGCAGTTCTTC; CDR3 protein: CASSSRSGLAGNNEQFF
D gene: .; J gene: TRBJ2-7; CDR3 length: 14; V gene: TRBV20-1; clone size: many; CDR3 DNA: TGCAGTGCTAGAGATCGAGGCTATTCTTACGAGCAGTACTTC; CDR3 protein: CSARDRGYSYEQYF
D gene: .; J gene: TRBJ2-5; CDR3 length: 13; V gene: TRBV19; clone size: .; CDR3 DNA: TGTGCCAGTAGTTTTGCGATCCGGGAGACCCAGTACTTC; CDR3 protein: CASSFAIRETQYF
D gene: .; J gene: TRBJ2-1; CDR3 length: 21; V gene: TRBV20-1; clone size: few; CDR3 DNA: TGCAGTGCTAGAGATTTGGGAACGCCGTCAACAGAGACTAGAAGGGTCAATGAGCAGTTCTTC; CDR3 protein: CSARDLGTPSTETRRVNEQFF
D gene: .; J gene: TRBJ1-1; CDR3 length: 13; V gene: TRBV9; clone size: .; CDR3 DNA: TGTGCCAGCAGCGTAGGCGGGTGGGAGGAAGCTTTCTTT; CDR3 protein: CASSVGGWEEAFF
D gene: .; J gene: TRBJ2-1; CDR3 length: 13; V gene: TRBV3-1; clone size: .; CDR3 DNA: TGTGCCAGCAGCCTAGATGACTATCTTGAGCAGTTCTTC; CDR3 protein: CASSLDDYLEQFF
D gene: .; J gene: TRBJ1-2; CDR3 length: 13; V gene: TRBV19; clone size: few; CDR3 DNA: TGTGCCAGTAGAACGACGGGGTACTATGGCTACACCTTC; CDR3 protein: CASRTTGYYGYTF
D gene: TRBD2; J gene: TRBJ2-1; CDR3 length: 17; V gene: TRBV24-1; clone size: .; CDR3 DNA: TGTGCCACCAGTGAGCTTGGGACTAGCGGAGTATACAATGAGCAGTTCTTC; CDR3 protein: CATSELGTSGVYNEQFF
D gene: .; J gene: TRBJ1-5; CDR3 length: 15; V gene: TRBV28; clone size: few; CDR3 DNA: TGTGCCAGCAGTTTGGACAACGACTACAATCAGCCCCAGCATTTT; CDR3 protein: CASSLDNDYNQPQHF
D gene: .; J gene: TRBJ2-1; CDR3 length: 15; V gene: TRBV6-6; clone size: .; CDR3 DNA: TGTGCCAGCAGTTACTCCCTAGCGGGACAGGCATGGCAGTTCTTC; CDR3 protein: CASSYSLAGQAWQFF
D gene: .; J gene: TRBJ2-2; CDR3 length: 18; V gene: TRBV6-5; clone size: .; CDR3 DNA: TGTGCCAGCAGTTACCTAGGACTTAGCAACCCGAGCGCCGGGGAGCTGTTTTTT; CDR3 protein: CASSYLGLSNPSAGELFF
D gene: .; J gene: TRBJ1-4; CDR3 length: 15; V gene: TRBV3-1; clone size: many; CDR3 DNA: TGTGCCAGCAACACCGACCAAAGACAGAATGAAAAACTGTTTTTT; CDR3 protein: CASNTDQRQNEKLFF
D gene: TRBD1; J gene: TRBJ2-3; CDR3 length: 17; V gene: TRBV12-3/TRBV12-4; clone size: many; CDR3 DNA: TGTGCCAGCAGCTCGTCTCCGGGACAGGGGAGGACAGATACGCAGTATTTT; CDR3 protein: CASSSSPGQGRTDTQYF
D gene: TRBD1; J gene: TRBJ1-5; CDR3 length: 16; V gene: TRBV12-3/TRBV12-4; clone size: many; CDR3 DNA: TGTGCCAGCAGTTTAGCGACAGGGGGTAGCAATCAGCCCCAGCATTTT; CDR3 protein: CASSLATGGSNQPQHF
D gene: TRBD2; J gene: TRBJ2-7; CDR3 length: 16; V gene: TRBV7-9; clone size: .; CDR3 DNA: TGTGCCAGCAGCTTATTTGGCGGGGGGCGCGCCTACGAGCAGTACTTC; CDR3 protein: CASSLFGGGRAYEQYF
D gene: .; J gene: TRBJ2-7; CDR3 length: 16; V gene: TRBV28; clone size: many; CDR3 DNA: TGTGCCAGCAGTTTAAATCTAGCGCTCCTCTCCTACGAGCAGTACTTC; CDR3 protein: CASSLNLALLSYEQYF
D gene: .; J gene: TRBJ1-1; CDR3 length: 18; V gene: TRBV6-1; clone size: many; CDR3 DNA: TGTGCCAGCAGTGAGGCCCTCAAGTTGACAGCAAGGTTCACTGAAGCTTTCTTT; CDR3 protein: CASSEALKLTARFTEAFF
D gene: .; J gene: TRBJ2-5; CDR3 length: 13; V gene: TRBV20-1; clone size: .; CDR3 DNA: TGCAGTGCTAGAGCCCGGGGGTGGGAGACCCAGTACTTC; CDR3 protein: CSARARGWETQYF
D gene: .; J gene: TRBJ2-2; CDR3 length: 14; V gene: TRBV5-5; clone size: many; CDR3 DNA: TGTGCCAGCAGCGCCGCGCAGGGAACCGGGGAGCTGTTTTTT; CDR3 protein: CASSAAQGTGELFF
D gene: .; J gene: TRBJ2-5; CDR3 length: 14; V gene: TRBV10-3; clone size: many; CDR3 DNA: TGTGCCATCAGTGAGACCCCAGGCGGGGAGACCCAGTACTTC; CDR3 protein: CAISETPGGETQYF
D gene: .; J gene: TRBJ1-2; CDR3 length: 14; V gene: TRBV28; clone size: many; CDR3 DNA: TGTGCCAGCAGTTCGACCGGAGGATACTATGGCTACACCTTC; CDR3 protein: CASSSTGGYYGYTF
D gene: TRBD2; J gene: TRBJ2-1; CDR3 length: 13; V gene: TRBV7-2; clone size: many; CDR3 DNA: TGTGCCAGCAGCTCCGGGGGGGAGCGGGAACAGTTCTTC; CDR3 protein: CASSSGGEREQFF
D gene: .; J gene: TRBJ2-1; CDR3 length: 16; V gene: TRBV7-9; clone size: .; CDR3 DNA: TGTGCCAGCACCCCTCGACCCGCGAGCTCCTACAATGAGCAGTTCTTC; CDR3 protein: CASTPRPASSYNEQFF
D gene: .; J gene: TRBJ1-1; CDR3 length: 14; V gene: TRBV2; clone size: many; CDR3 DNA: TGTGCCAGCAGGTCGGACAGAGCGAACACTGAAGCTTTCTTT; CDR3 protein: CASRSDRANTEAFF
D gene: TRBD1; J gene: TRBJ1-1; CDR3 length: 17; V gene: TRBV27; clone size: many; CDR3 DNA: TGTGCCAGCAGTTCCGGGACAGATATCTTTTTGAACACTGAAGCTTTCTTT; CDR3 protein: CASSSGTDIFLNTEAFF
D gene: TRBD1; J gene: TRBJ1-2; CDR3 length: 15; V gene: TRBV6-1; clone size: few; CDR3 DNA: TGTGCCAGCAGAACCGGGACAGGGCCTATTACGGGCTACACCTTC; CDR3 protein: CASRTGTGPITGYTF
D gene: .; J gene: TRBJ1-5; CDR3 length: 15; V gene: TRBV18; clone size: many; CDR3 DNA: TGTGCCAGCTCACCGGAGGGAGGGGATAGTCAGCCCCAGCATTTT; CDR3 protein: CASSPEGGDSQPQHF
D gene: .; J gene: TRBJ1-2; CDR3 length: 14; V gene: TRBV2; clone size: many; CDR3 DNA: TGTGCCAGCAGTGATACGAGCGGGCGCTATGGCTACACCTTC; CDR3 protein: CASSDTSGRYGYTF
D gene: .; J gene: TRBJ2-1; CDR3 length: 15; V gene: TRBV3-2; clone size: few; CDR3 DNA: TGTGCCAGCAGCGCCAACCCGGGACCTAACAATGAGCAGTTCTTC; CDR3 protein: CASSANPGPNNEQFF
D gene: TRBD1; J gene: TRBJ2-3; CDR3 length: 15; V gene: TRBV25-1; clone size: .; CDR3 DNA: TGTGCCAGCAGTGGGGAACAGGGGAGCACAGATACGCAGTATTTT; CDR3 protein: CASSGEQGSTDTQYF
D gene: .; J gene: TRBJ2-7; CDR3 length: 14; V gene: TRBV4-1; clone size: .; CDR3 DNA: TGCGCCAGCAGCCAACACAGGGAATTGAACGAGCAGTACTTC; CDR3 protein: CASSQHRELNEQYF
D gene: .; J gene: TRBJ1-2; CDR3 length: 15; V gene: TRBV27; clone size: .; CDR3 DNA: TGTGCCAGCAGTTTCCGCGGGGGTGGCTACTATGGCTACACCTTC; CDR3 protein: CASSFRGGGYYGYTF
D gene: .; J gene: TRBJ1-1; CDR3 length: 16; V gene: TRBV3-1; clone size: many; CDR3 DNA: TGTGCCAGCAGCCAAGATGGGCTGGGGCTGTACACTGAAGCTTTCTTT; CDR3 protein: CASSQDGLGLYTEAFF
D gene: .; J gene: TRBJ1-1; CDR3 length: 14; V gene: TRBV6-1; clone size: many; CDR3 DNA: TGTGCCAGCAGTGTGAAGTCGATGAACACTGAAGCTTTCTTT; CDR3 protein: CASSVKSMNTEAFF
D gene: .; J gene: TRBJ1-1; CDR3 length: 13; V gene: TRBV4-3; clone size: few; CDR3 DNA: TGCGCCAGCAGCCAAGACTGGAACACTGAAGCTTTCTTT; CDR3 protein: CASSQDWNTEAFF
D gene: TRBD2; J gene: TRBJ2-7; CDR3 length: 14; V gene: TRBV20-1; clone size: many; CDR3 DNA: TGCAGTGCTAGAGGACTAGCGGGGAACTACGAGCAGTACTTC; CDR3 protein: CSARGLAGNYEQYF
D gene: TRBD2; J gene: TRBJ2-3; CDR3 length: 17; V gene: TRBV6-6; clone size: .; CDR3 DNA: TGTGCCAGCAGTTACTTAACTAGCGGGGGCCCCACAGATACGCAGTATTTT; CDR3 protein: CASSYLTSGGPTDTQYF